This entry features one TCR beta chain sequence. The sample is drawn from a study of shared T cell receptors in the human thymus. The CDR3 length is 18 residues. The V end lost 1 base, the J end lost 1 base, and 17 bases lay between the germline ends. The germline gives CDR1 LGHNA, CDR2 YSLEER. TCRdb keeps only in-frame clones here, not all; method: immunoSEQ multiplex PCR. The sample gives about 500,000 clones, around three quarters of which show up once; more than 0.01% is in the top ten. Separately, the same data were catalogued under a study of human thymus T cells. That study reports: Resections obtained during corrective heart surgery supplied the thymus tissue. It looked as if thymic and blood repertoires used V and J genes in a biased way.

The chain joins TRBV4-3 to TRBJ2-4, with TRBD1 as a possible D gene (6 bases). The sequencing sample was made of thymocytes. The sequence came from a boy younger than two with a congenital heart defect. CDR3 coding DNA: TGCGCCAGCAGCCAAGGGGGGCTCTCCAACGTGGCCAAAAACATTCAGTACTTC. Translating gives CASSQGGLSNVAKNIQYF.